This T cell receptor (beta chain) was captured by sequencing in a study of early T cells in non-severe SARS-CoV-2 infection. Across the whole study: Alpha and beta chains were unpaired, from unsorted whole-blood bulk RNA.

TCRdb independently ran MiXCR on the 5' RACE reads; one entry per CDR3 protein. The sample holds under 60,000 distinct CDR3 sequences, 8% seen once. The ends were cut back, 7 bases at V and 8 bases at J, with 17 bases in the middle. The CDR3 is 13 amino acids. CDR1 is SGHVS and CDR2 is FNYEAQ in the germline V gene. The source material was whole blood. The chain has TRBV7-6 and TRBJ1-1, with a tentative D call TRBD1 (6 bases). This sequence originates from an adult who was a healthcare worker with PCR-confirmed SARS-CoV-2 infection or an uninfected control (not recorded which). The DNA of the CDR3 is TGTGCCAGCACCCCTCCGGGGGCGAAGGAAGCTTTCTTT. It specifies CASTPPGAKEAFF.